This TCR beta chain came from a study of blood T cell repertoires in COVID-19 (dated by TCRdb to about 2020). The study in broad terms: The collaborator samples originated in the United States, Italy and Spain and spanned the acute and convalescent phases of COVID-19. The material from the prospective study consisted of cDNA or gDNA derived from T cells, B-cell-depleted T cells, or PBMCs. Nearly every sample came with metadata listing a de-identified subject ID, COVID-19 status, age in years and sex. Where available, HLA class I and class II types were taken from metadata supplied by the sample provider and were not determined by assay-based typing. Samples came from the ongoing ImmuneRACE study (first 160 participants) plus 1,254 subjects from 6 global collaborators. The dataset comprised deeply sampled blood TCRbeta repertoires from subjects exposed to, actively infected with, or recovered from COVID-19. The repertoires were released in a freely available public database meant as a resource for research on the immune response to SARS-CoV-2. Study-level results and caveats: The amount of clinical and demographic metadata varied by source and participant and was provided uncurated.

Deletion took 2 bases off V and 0 bases off J, with a span of 11 bases between the germline ends. Its CDR3 holds 16 amino acids, cysteine through phenylalanine. The read is trimmed to its CDR3 DNA, 48 bases read in frame from base 1. From the germline V gene, CDR1 is SGHAT and CDR2 is FQNNGV. To note about this clone: The clone's antigen remains unknown. Base qualities are not provided; no much larger clone lies one nucleotide away.

One collaborating source in Seattle enrolled patients while the patients were actively infected and followed the patients over time throughout the course of disease. Each collaborating institution followed its own protocols to collect whole blood in K2EDTA tubes. For TCRbeta analysis, collaborator samples were shipped as frozen whole blood, as isolated PBMCs, or as DNA extracted from either sample type. TCRbeta CDR3 regions were amplified from genomic DNA by means of the immunoSEQ Assay, a bias-controlled multiplex PCR. Per the original workflow: Within the assay, amplification of reference gene primers was used to estimate how many nucleated cells each sample contained. Sequence reads were collapsed and filtered to measure the absolute abundance of every unique TCRbeta CDR3 rearrangement. Productive Simpson clonality was computed per sample as the square root of Simpson's diversity index over productive rearrangements. TCRdb took over this immuneACCESS table, retaining in-frame rearrangements with V and J assigned. Such tables are incomplete; in checked studies, under half of the missing clones stem from an unresolved V gene, and the remainder is unexplained. The D gene and trimming were derived from the DNA, and the V and J assignments and clone size from that table. This sample comprises some 220,000 clones, approximately 85% of them detected only once. The top ten clones comprise around 5.5% of the sample.

The chain employs TRBV11-2 and TRBJ1-3; no confident D gene assignment can be made. Sequencing was done on a sample of peripheral blood. The sequence was collected from a man aged 50-59 years with COVID-19, enrolled during active disease. CDR3 loop: CASSLSPPGSGNTIYF. The nucleotides read TGTGCCAGCAGCTTATCCCCCCCGGGCTCTGGAAACACCATATATTTT.